Below, 27 T cell receptor beta chains from the same sample are listed, as sequenced in a study of blood T cell repertoires in COVID-19. TCRdb's table, derived via immunoSEQ multiplex PCR, lists solely in-frame clones and lacks some. Of roughly 99,000 clones listed, about 90% are singletons. Source material: peripheral blood. The receptors were sampled from a man in his fifties with COVID-19, enrolled during active disease.

The chain uses TRBV7-3 and TRBJ2-2, with 10 bases lining up with TRBD2. The CDR3 covers 15 residues. The V gene's germline CDR1 is SGHTA and CDR2 FQGTGA. Losses at the gene ends were 2 bases for V and 3 bases for J; bases not matched to a gene: 0. The CDR3 region has the DNA TGTGCCAGCAGCTTACTAGCGGGGGACACCGGGGAGCTGTTTTTT. Its protein product is CASSLLAGDTGELFF.

The rearrangement links TRBV9 to TRBJ1-1; a weak D match, TRBD1 (5 bases). V gave up 0 bases and J gave up 5 bases, with 14 bases separating them. CDR1 is SGDLS, CDR2 YYNGEE, per germline. CDR3 length: 15 residues. The CDR3 reads CASSVVGGGFTEAFF. The CDR3 DNA sequence: TGTGCCAGCAGCGTAGTTGGGGGAGGGTTTACTGAAGCTTTCTTT.

The sample holds one count of this clone. The chain employs TRBV6-5 and TRBJ1-5; no clear D. The CDR3 consists of 15 residues. Trimming removed 6 bases from V and 0 bases from J, with 12 bases in between. Germline V lookup: CDR1 MNHEY, CDR2 SVGAGI. CDR3 coding DNA: TGTGCCAGCAGAGTTCGAAGGAGTAGCAATCAGCCCCAGCATTTT. Its protein is CASRVRRSSNQPQHF.

The chain is built from TRBV6-1 and TRBJ2-6; D is ambiguous. V gave up 2 bases and J gave up 4 bases, with 3 bases separating them. This CDR3 is built from 13 residues. Germline V gene lookup returns CDR1 MNHNS and CDR2 SASEGT. The CDR3 spells CASSEQGANVLTF. The CDR3 nucleotides are TGTGCCAGCAGTGAACAGGGGGCCAACGTCCTGACTTTC.

CDR3 in DNA: TGCGCCAGCAGCTTGCGTGGAGTTAGCTCTGGGGCCAACGTCCTGACTTTC. It is translated as CASSLRGVSSGANVLTF. The chain combines TRBV5-1 with TRBJ2-6; D is uncertain. Trimming left V 1 base short and J 0 bases short, with 11 bases between. Per the germline V gene, CDR1 is SGHRS and CDR2 is YFSETQ. The CDR3 has 17 residues.

The chain combines TRBV5-4 with TRBJ2-2; weak D call: TRBD1 (6 bases). Germline V gene data show CDR1 as SGHNT and CDR2 as YYREEE (reference sequence). Trimming removed 1 base at V and 2 bases at J, with 12 bases between. This CDR3 comprises 16 residues. Written as DNA, the CDR3 is TGTGCCAGCAGCTTGCCGACAGGTGGAAACACCGGGGAGCTGTTTTTT. This encodes CASSLPTGGNTGELFF.

This chain uses TRBV27 with TRBJ1-1, with D maybe TRBD1 (6 bases). V lost 6 bases and J 5 bases, leaving 16 bases between the germline ends. Germline CDR1 is MNHEY and CDR2 is SMNVEV (reference sequence). CDR3 length equals 14 residues. The CDR3 is CASRAQGWRTEAFF. The CDR3 region has the DNA TGTGCCAGCAGAGCACAGGGTTGGCGGACTGAAGCTTTCTTT.

The gene calls are TRBV7-9 and TRBJ2-7, with 9 bases matching TRBD2. The CDR3 runs to 16 residues. Losses at the gene ends were 4 bases for V and 2 bases for J; bases not matched to a gene: 9. Germline values: CDR1 SEHNR, CDR2 FQNEAQ (reference sequence). DNA of the CDR3: TGTGCCAGCAGCTGGAGAACTAGCGGGCGAACCTACGAGCAGTACTTC. This encodes CASSWRTSGRTYEQYF.

The rearrangement uses TRBV13 and TRBJ1-4; possible D gene TRBD1, 5 bases. Trimming stripped 4 bases from V and 7 bases from J, with 16 bases between. Germline V lookup: CDR1 PRHDT, CDR2 FYEKMQ (reference sequence). This CDR3 comprises 15 residues. CDR3 protein: CASSSRGPGGEKLFF. CDR3 nucleotides: TGTGCCAGCAGCTCCCGCGGGCCGGGGGGTGAAAAACTGTTTTTT.

This clone occurred a few times. The V gene is TRBV6-5, the J gene TRBJ1-5, with 7 bases identical to TRBD1. With V trimmed by 8 bases and J by 4 bases, 2 bases remained unmatched. This CDR3 is 12 amino acids long. CDR1 and CDR2 from the germline V gene are MNHEY and SVGAGI. The CDR3, as DNA: TGTGCCAGCGCAGGGGGGAATCAGCCCCAGCATTTT. Its protein is CASAGGNQPQHF.

The chain carries TRBV6-5 and TRBJ1-1; 10 nucleotides line up with TRBD1. The length of the CDR3 is 14 residues. V was pared by 7 bases and J by 5 bases, with 7 bases of the junction left unmatched. CDR1 is MNHEY and CDR2 is SVGAGI in the germline V gene. The CDR3 loop reads CASKSRDRGTEAFF. The CDR3 DNA reads as TGTGCCAGCAAGTCCCGGGACAGGGGAACTGAAGCTTTCTTT.

V gene TRBV19 combines with J gene TRBJ2-2; TRBD1 might be the D (6 bases). The CDR3 totals 16 residues. V lost 3 bases and J lost 4, with 15 bases in between. Per the germline V gene, CDR1 is LNHDA and CDR2 is SQIVND (reference sequence). The CDR3 bases are TGTGCCAGTAGTATTGGACAGCACTTGTTCACCGGGGAGCTGTTTTTT. This sequence encodes CASSIGQHLFTGELFF.

This chain links TRBV19 with TRBJ1-2; unclear D gene. The CDR3 length is 14 residues. Trimming removed 3 bases from V and 4 bases from J, with 12 bases in between. Per the germline V gene, CDR1 is LNHDA and CDR2 is SQIVND (reference sequence). CDR3 region: CASSMRRAGYGYTF. CDR3 sequence (DNA): TGTGCCAGTAGTATGAGAAGGGCGGGCTATGGCTACACCTTC.

In this sample, this clone turned up once. V usage is TRBV11-2 and J usage is TRBJ1-3; maybe TRBD1 (6 bases). From germline, CDR1 is SGHAT and CDR2 FQNNGV. This CDR3 spans 18 amino acids. The V end lost 5 bases, the J end lost 0 bases, and 20 bases lay between the germline ends. The CDR3 region has the DNA TGTGCCAGCAGCCGCCCTGATTACAGGGCGGCCTCTGGAAACACCATATATTTT. It yields the protein CASSRPDYRAASGNTIYF.

V and J are TRBV29-1 and TRBJ1-4; D is unresolved. V lost 4 bases, J lost 8 bases, and 8 bases lay in between. The germline V gene has CDR1 SQVTM and CDR2 ANQGSEA. This CDR3 contains 11 residues. CDR3 loop: CSVAVTEKLFF. The CDR3 DNA is TGCAGCGTTGCGGTTACCGAAAAACTGTTTTTT.

The chain links TRBV27 to TRBJ2-7; weak D call: TRBD2 (5 bases). Trimming took off 0 bases at V and 2 bases at J, with 11 bases between the two ends. From germline, CDR1 is MNHEY and CDR2 SMNVEV (reference sequence). The CDR3 extends over 15 amino acids. The CDR3: CASSLSTGYPYEQYF. CDR3 bases: TGTGCCAGCAGTTTATCAACGGGGTATCCCTACGAGCAGTACTTC.

The V gene is TRBV3-1 (or the pseudogene TRBV3-2), the J gene TRBJ1-2; 7 nucleotides agree with TRBD1. The CDR3 is 13 amino acids. From germline, CDR1 is LGHDT and CDR2 YNNKEL (reference sequence). Germline trimming cut 3 bases from V and 9 bases from J; bases unmatched to any gene: 7. CDR3 sequence: CASSQPTGFSYTF. CDR3 bases: TGTGCCAGCAGCCAGCCGACAGGGTTTAGCTACACCTTC.

This sequence joins TRBV18 and TRBJ2-1; a possible D gene is TRBD1 (5 bases). Germline V lookup: CDR1 KGHSH, CDR2 LQKENI. V dropped 2 bases and J dropped 7 bases, with 12 bases sitting between them. CDR3 length equals 14 residues. CDR3 residues: CASSPSVRENEQFF. The CDR3 DNA is TGTGCCAGCTCACCAAGCGTCAGGGAAAATGAGCAGTTCTTC.

This chain links TRBV7-8 with TRBJ1-2; D is uncertain. Germline CDR1 is SGHVS and CDR2 is FQNEAQ. The CDR3 extends over 15 amino acids. V gave up 0 bases and J gave up 4 bases, with 12 bases separating them. CDR3: CASSLALGNPYGYTF. In DNA form, the CDR3 reads TGTGCCAGCAGCTTAGCCCTAGGAAACCCCTATGGCTACACCTTC.

This chain uses TRBV7-8 with TRBJ1-1; TRBD1 might be the D (6 bases). Deletions cut 4 bases from V and 6 bases from J, with 18 bases between. This CDR3 comprises 15 residues. The germline V gene encodes CDR1 SGHVS and CDR2 FQNEAQ. In nucleotides, the CDR3 is TGTGCCAGCAGCTACAGGGAAGGCGCTAACGCTGAAGCTTTCTTT. This sequence encodes CASSYREGANAEAFF.

The V and J genes are TRBV30 and TRBJ1-4; TRBD1 might be the D (5 bases). The germline CDR1 and CDR2 sequences are GTSNPN and SVGIG (reference sequence). Trimming removed 0 bases at V and 8 bases at J, with 13 bases between. This CDR3 comprises 14 residues. As DNA, the CDR3 is TGTGCCTGGAGTGTAGTGCAGGGTGGCGAAAAACTGTTTTTT. The encoded protein is CAWSVVQGGEKLFF. Complete variable domain (other parts from reference TRBV30 and TRBJ1-4): SQTIHQWPATLVQPVGSPLSLECTVEGTSNPNLYWYRQAAGRGLQLLFYSVGIGQISSEVPQNLSASRPQDRQFILSSKKLLLSDSGFYLCAWSVVQGGEKLFFGSGTQLSVL.

This sequence joins TRBV9 and TRBJ1-3; 9 nucleotides match TRBD1. Losses at the gene ends were 3 bases for V and 1 base for J; bases not matched to a gene: 8. The CDR3 contains 17 residues. CDR1 SGDLS and CDR2 YYNGEE come from the germline V gene. The CDR3 DNA sequence: TGTGCCAGCAGCGCACCAACCGGGACAGGGTCTGGAAACACCATATATTTT. Translation: CASSAPTGTGSGNTIYF.

The chain is built from TRBV4-2 and TRBJ2-1; 7 nucleotides match TRBD2. Losses at the gene ends were 4 bases for V and 8 bases for J; bases not matched to a gene: 11. CDR1 is LGHNA, CDR2 YNFKEQ, per germline. CDR3 size: 15 residues. CDR3 DNA sequence: TGTGCCAGCAGCCCGACTAGCACCGTAGTCCATGAGCAGTTCTTC. The encoded protein is CASSPTSTVVHEQFF.

The CDR3 nucleotides are TGTGCCAGCAGCGCCGCAACAGGGGGCGCCTATGGCTACACCTTC. It encodes CASSAATGGAYGYTF. The chain couples TRBV9 to TRBJ1-2; 9 bases are a match to TRBD1. Germline CDR1 is SGDLS and CDR2 is YYNGEE. Losses at the gene ends were 3 bases for V and 4 bases for J; bases not matched to a gene: 7. The CDR3 runs 15 residues. The full variable domain, with the rest looked up from reference TRBV9 and TRBJ1-2, is DSGVTQTPKHLITATGQRVTLRCSPRSGDLSVYWYQQSLDQGLQFLIQYYNGEERAKGNILERFSAQQFPDLHSELNLSSLELGDSALYFCASSAATGGAYGYTFGSGTRLTVV.

CDR3 bases: TGCGCCAGCAGTCAATGGGGAGAAGAGACCCAGTACTTC. It encodes CASSQWGEETQYF. V usage is TRBV23-1 and J usage is TRBJ2-5; D may be TRBD2 (5 bases). TRBV23-1 is an ORF; its function is uncertain. Trimming cost V 1 base and J 3 bases, with 6 bases left between them. This CDR3 spans 13 amino acids.

This clone occurred once. The chain carries TRBV19 and TRBJ2-2; D is uncertain. With 6 bases removed from V and 5 bases from J, the gap between germline ends came to 10 bases. CDR3 length: 13 residues. Germline V gene lookup returns CDR1 LNHDA and CDR2 SQIVND (reference sequence). The CDR3, as DNA: TGTGCCAGTAGCCCCCCCTTGACCGGGGAGCTGTTTTTT. Its protein product is CASSPPLTGELFF.

The chain employs TRBV30 and TRBJ1-2; D is uncertain. The germline gives CDR1 GTSNPN, CDR2 SVGIG (reference sequence). The CDR3 totals 14 residues. V lost 4 bases, J lost 8 bases, and 20 bases lay in between. Here the CDR3 reads CAWTKEGPAGGYTF. Written as DNA, the CDR3 is TGTGCCTGGACTAAGGAGGGCCCCGCGGGGGGCTACACCTTC.